The 28 T cell receptor beta chains below all came from one sample that was sequenced in a study of patients and donors after allogeneic stem cell transplantation. MiXCR was run by TCRdb on the RT-PCR reads, yielding one entry per CDR3 protein. This table holds 410,000 or so distinct CDR3 sequences, 16% found once. What was sequenced was blood, either unsorted or a sorted T cell fraction (not recorded which). These receptors were collected from a human donor who was either an allogeneic HSCT recipient or a stem cell or donor lymphocyte infusion donor (not recorded which). It is not recorded whose cells these are; they may come from a transplant donor.

This clonotype was detected a few times. The chain uses TRBV2 and TRBJ2-3; D possibly corresponds to TRBD2 (5 bases). Trimming cost V 6 bases and J 2 bases, with 18 bases left between them. The length of the CDR3 is 16 residues. CDR1 is SNHLY and CDR2 is FYNNEI in the germline V gene. The CDR3, as DNA: TGTGCCAGCAGCGGAACCCCCCCAGCGGTCACAGATACGCAGTATTTT. Its translation: CASSGTPPAVTDTQYF.

This chain connects TRBV15 to TRBJ2-5; no clear D. This CDR3 is built from 12 residues. The V and J ends lost 2 bases and 5 bases respectively, with 6 bases between them. Germline CDR1 and CDR2: LNHNV and YYDKDF (reference sequence). CDR3 sequence reads: CATSRPWETQYF. CDR3 nucleotide sequence: TGTGCCACCAGCAGACCGTGGGAGACCCAGTACTTC. The full variable domain, with the rest looked up from reference TRBV15 and TRBJ2-5, is DAMVIQNPRYQVTQFGKPVTLSCSQTLNHNVMYWYQQKSSQAPKLLFHYYDKDFNNEADTPDNFQSRRPNTSFCFLDIRSPGLGDTAMYLCATSRPWETQYFGPGTRLLVL.

A few counts support this clonotype. J is TRBJ2-7 and V is TRBV28; D uncertain. CDR3 size: 10 residues. Germline-derived CDR1 and CDR2 are MDHEN and SYDVKM. The V end was cut by 6 bases, the J end by 4 bases, with 4 bases between. CDR3: CASRQYEQYF. In DNA form, the CDR3 reads TGTGCCAGCAGGCAGTACGAGCAGTACTTC. The full variable domain, rest sourced from reference TRBV28 and TRBJ2-7, is DVKVTQSSRYLVKRTGEKVFLECVQDMDHENMFWYRQDPGLGLRLIYFSYDVKMKEKGDIPEGYSVSREKKERFSLILESASTNQTSMYLCASRQYEQYFGPGTRLTVT.

This chain links TRBV29-1 with TRBJ1-1; weak D call: TRBD1 (5 bases). The CDR3 is 14 amino acids. Germline loops: CDR1 SQVTM, CDR2 ANQGSEA. The V gene lost 3 bases and the J gene lost 4 bases, with 15 bases spanning the gap. The CDR3, as DNA: TGCAGCGTTGATTCGGGGGGGAAGAGCACTGAAGCTTTCTTT. Residues: CSVDSGGKSTEAFF.

This clonotype was counted between two and nine times. J is TRBJ2-7 and V is TRBV2; possibly TRBD1 for D (6 bases). Germline V CDR1 and CDR2: SNHLY, FYNNEI. The CDR3 spans 16 residues. V dropped 2 bases and J dropped 3 bases, with 17 bases sitting between them. The CDR3 protein is CASSESGHPLLYEQYF. The CDR3 DNA reads TGTGCCAGCAGTGAATCGGGACACCCTCTCCTCTACGAGCAGTACTTC. Filled out from reference TRBV2 and TRBJ2-7, the complete variable domain reads EPEVTQTPSHQVTQMGQEVILRCVPISNHLYFYWYRQILGQKVEFLVSFYNNEISEKSEIFDDQFSVERPDGSNFTLKIRSTKLEDSAMYFCASSESGHPLLYEQYFGPGTRLTVT.

The rearrangement joins TRBV5-4 to TRBJ2-5; 10 nucleotides line up with TRBD2. The ends lost 1 base at V and 1 base at J; junction bases unmatched: 4. CDR1 is SGHNT, CDR2 YYREEE, per germline (reference sequence). The CDR3 is 16 amino acids. The CDR3 is CASSLRLAGAQETQYF. The CDR3, as DNA: TGTGCCAGCAGCTTGAGGCTAGCGGGGGCCCAAGAGACCCAGTACTTC.

This clonotype was seen a handful of times. This chain uses TRBV6-5 with TRBJ2-7; D is tentatively TRBD1 or TRBD2 (5 bases each). Germline V gives CDR1 MNHEY, CDR2 SVGAGI. The CDR3 length is 15 residues. V was cut by 1 base and J by 7 bases, with 17 bases left in between. The DNA of the CDR3 is TGTGCCAGCAGTTACTACTCCGGGACCTCAGGGGAGCAGTACTTC. This sequence encodes CASSYYSGTSGEQYF.

This clonotype was observed at least ten times. V gene TRBV24-1 combines with J gene TRBJ2-1; D is unclear. CDR1 and CDR2 from the germline V gene are KGHDR and SFDVKD. CDR3 length: 14 amino acids. Deletions cut 1 base from V and 6 bases from J, with 9 bases between. DNA for the CDR3: TGTGCCACCAGTGATTTAGGGTCTCCCAATGAGCAGTTCTTC. Translated, it gives CATSDLGSPNEQFF.

The CDR3: CASSPPPTNTEAFF. The DNA for the CDR3 is TGTGCCAGCAGCCCACCTCCCACAAACACTGAAGCTTTCTTT. V is TRBV7-9 and J is TRBJ1-1, with D uncertain. V shed 5 bases and J shed 2 bases, with 12 bases lying between them. CDR3 size: 14 residues. Germline CDR1 reads SEHNR; CDR2 reads FQNEAQ (reference sequence).

The CDR3: CASSTQRVTEAFF. CDR3 nucleotides: TGTGCCAGCAGTACACAGCGGGTGACTGAAGCTTTCTTT. V is TRBV6-1 and J is TRBJ1-1; no clear D. CDR3 length: 13 residues. Trimming shortened V by 5 bases and J by 5 bases, and 12 bases separated the two germline ends. Germline loops: CDR1 MNHNS, CDR2 SASEGT.

There are many counts of this clonotype. This rearrangement joins TRBV24-1 to TRBJ1-1; TRBD1 might be the D (5 bases). Looked up from germline, CDR1 is KGHDR and CDR2 is SFDVKD. The CDR3 loop spans 13 amino acids. The V and J ends lost 9 bases and 3 bases respectively, with 13 bases between them. The CDR3 sequence is CATCSGLDTEAFF. The CDR3 region has the DNA TGTGCCACCTGTTCAGGGTTGGACACTGAAGCTTTCTTT.

This clonotype was observed a handful of times. The genes are TRBV4-1 and TRBJ2-3; 8 nucleotides agree with TRBD2. CDR1 and CDR2 from the germline V gene are MGHRA and YSYEKL. With 0 bases clipped from V and 4 bases from J, the junction kept 15 bases outside the gene matches. The CDR3 covers 19 residues. This chain's CDR3 is CASSQDRTGGPIFSDTQYF. The CDR3 DNA is TGCGCCAGCAGCCAAGATCGGACGGGGGGGCCTATTTTTTCAGATACGCAGTATTTT.

The chain couples TRBV2 to TRBJ2-2; D is undetermined. Germline V lookup: CDR1 SNHLY, CDR2 FYNNEI. The CDR3 spans 14 residues. Trimming took off 2 bases at V and 1 base at J, with 5 bases between the two ends. Here the CDR3 reads CASSETQNTGELFF. CDR3 nucleotide sequence: TGTGCCAGCAGTGAAACACAGAACACCGGGGAGCTGTTTTTT.

This chain links TRBV7-6 with TRBJ1-6, with D possibly matching TRBD1 (5 bases). V lost 2 bases, J lost 5 bases, and 10 bases lay in between. The CDR3 contains 15 residues. Germline-derived CDR1 and CDR2 are SGHVS and FNYEAQ. The CDR3 sequence is CASSLWGRDNSPLHF. The CDR3 DNA reads as TGTGCCAGCAGCTTATGGGGACGGGATAATTCACCCCTCCACTTT.

The chain joins TRBV30 to TRBJ1-6; possible D gene TRBD1, 5 bases. Trimming stripped 2 bases from V and 10 bases from J, with 12 bases between. This CDR3 contains 13 residues. Germline V gives CDR1 GTSNPN, CDR2 SVGIG (reference sequence). CDR3 nucleotides: TGTGCCTGGAGTCATCAGGGAAAGTCACCCCTCCACTTT. Translated, it gives CAWSHQGKSPLHF. The full variable domain, its missing parts supplied by reference TRBV30 and TRBJ1-6, is SQTIHQWPATLVQPVGSPLSLECTVEGTSNPNLYWYRQAAGRGLQLLFYSVGIGQISSEVPQNLSASRPQDRQFILSSKKLLLSDSGFYLCAWSHQGKSPLHFGNGTRLTVT.

The sample holds one count of this clonotype. The chain's CDR3 is CAISERLAGNTDTQYF. CDR3 nucleotide sequence: TGTGCCATCAGTGAGCGGCTAGCGGGTAACACAGATACGCAGTATTTT. The chain carries TRBV10-3 and TRBJ2-3; TRBD2 matches 8 bases. In germline, CDR1 is ENHRY, CDR2 SYGVKD. This CDR3 has 16 residues. With 2 bases clipped from V and 2 bases from J, the junction kept 6 bases outside the gene matches.

This clonotype was detected only a few times. The chain carries TRBV9 and TRBJ1-2, with 11 bases lining up with TRBD1. Looked up from germline, CDR1 is SGDLS and CDR2 is YYNGEE. This CDR3 is built from 16 residues. V lost 3 bases to trimming and J lost 3 bases; unmatched junction nucleotides: 7. CDR3 sequence (DNA): TGTGCCAGCAGCGACCCGGGACAGGGGGGACACTATGGCTACACCTTC. Its protein product is CASSDPGQGGHYGYTF.

This clonotype was seen many times. The chain recombines TRBV20-1 with TRBJ2-6, with D maybe TRBD1 (5 bases). Germline V gives CDR1 DFQATT, CDR2 SNEGSKA (reference sequence). V was clipped by 6 bases and J by 4 bases, with 13 bases between them. The CDR3 runs 14 residues. CDR3 sequence: CSARQGSGANVLTF. DNA of the CDR3: TGCAGTGCACGCCAGGGTTCGGGGGCCAACGTCCTGACTTTC.

V and J are TRBV24-1 and TRBJ1-1, with a possible D match to TRBD1 (6 bases). Per the germline V gene, CDR1 is KGHDR and CDR2 is SFDVKD. This CDR3 is 15 amino acids long. V lost 2 bases to trimming and J lost 3 bases, with 12 bases between them. DNA for the CDR3: TGTGCCACCAGTGATTCACAGGGATCGGACACTGAAGCTTTCTTT. This encodes CATSDSQGSDTEAFF.

This sequence joins TRBV15 and TRBJ1-4, with D hard to call. The CDR3 spans 15 residues. V lost 5 bases and J lost 4, with 14 bases in between. Germline V CDR1 and CDR2: LNHNV, YYDKDF (reference sequence). The CDR3 bases are TGTGCCACCAGCGGGAGGCGAGTTAGTAATGAAAAACTGTTTTTT. Its translation: CATSGRRVSNEKLFF.

This clonotype was recorded a few times. Because the CDR3's place on the DNA is in doubt, the DNA is left out and the CDR3 is given as listed by TCRdb. This chain joins TRBV24-1 and TRBJ2-1; the table gives TRBD1 as D, unverified against the DNA. Germline lookup yields CDR1 KGHDR and CDR2 SFDVKD. The CDR3 totals 16 residues, both ends included. CDR3 protein: CATSDFGPGAHNEQFF.

This clonotype showed up just a few times. V and J are TRBV4-1 and TRBJ2-4; perhaps TRBD1 as D (5 bases). Per germline, CDR1 MGHRA and CDR2 YSYEKL. The CDR3 has 16 amino acids. V gave up 3 bases and J gave up 0 bases, with 12 bases separating them. The CDR3: CASSQKKGKAKNIQYF. In DNA form, the CDR3 reads TGCGCCAGCAGCCAGAAAAAGGGGAAAGCCAAAAACATTCAGTACTTC.

The rearrangement links TRBV6-5 to TRBJ2-5, with 7 bases identical to TRBD2. V trimming: 0 bases; J trimming: 0 bases; junction bases outside the gene matches: 4. CDR3 length equals 16 residues. Looked up from germline, CDR1 is MNHEY and CDR2 is SVGAGI. The CDR3 nucleotides are TGTGCCAGCAGTTACTCGGCGGGAGAGTACCAAGAGACCCAGTACTTC. The encoded protein is CASSYSAGEYQETQYF.

In its sample, this clonotype was seen many times. V usage is TRBV29-1 and J usage is TRBJ2-1; no definite D call. The CDR3 covers 14 residues. CDR1 and CDR2 (germline): SQVTM, ANQGSEA. Deletions cut 2 bases from V and 9 bases from J, with 17 bases between. CDR3 sequence: CSVERAVLKGEQFF. DNA of the CDR3: TGCAGCGTTGAAAGGGCAGTACTCAAGGGTGAGCAGTTCTTC.

This clonotype was detected ten times or more. The V call is TRBV7-9, the J call TRBJ2-7, with 8 bases matching TRBD1. Trimming at V came to 3 bases and at J to 6 bases, leaving 4 bases not matched to a gene. CDR3 length: 13 residues. CDR1 is SEHNR, CDR2 FQNEAQ, per germline (reference sequence). CDR3 bases: TGTGCCAGCAGCTTCGGACAGGGTGGCGAGCAGTACTTC. Amino acids: CASSFGQGGEQYF.

This chain uses TRBV7-9 with TRBJ2-7; D unclear. The CDR3 totals 15 residues. V shed 3 bases and J shed 2 bases, with 14 bases lying between them. Germline V gene sequence: CDR1 SEHNR, CDR2 FQNEAQ (reference sequence). The CDR3 coding sequence is TGTGCCAGCAGCTTGAAGGGAACAGATACCTACGAGCAGTACTTC. Protein: CASSLKGTDTYEQYF.

CDR3 region: CASSSELGELFF. The CDR3 DNA follows: TGTGCCAGCAGCTCGGAGCTCGGGGAGCTGTTTTTT. The chain is built from TRBV11-3 and TRBJ2-2; D unresolved. V lost 4 bases to trimming and J lost 7 bases, with 7 bases between them. In germline, CDR1 is SGHNT, CDR2 YENEEA. The CDR3 has 12 amino acids.

The chain uses TRBV20-1 and TRBJ2-7; 7 bases line up with TRBD1. There are 14 residues in the CDR3. Trimming at V came to 6 bases and at J to 0 bases, leaving 8 bases not matched to a gene. CDR1 is DFQATT, CDR2 SNEGSKA, per germline (reference sequence). CDR3 in DNA: TGCAGTGCCTTGGGACAGATAAACTCCTACGAGCAGTACTTC. Its protein product is CSALGQINSYEQYF.